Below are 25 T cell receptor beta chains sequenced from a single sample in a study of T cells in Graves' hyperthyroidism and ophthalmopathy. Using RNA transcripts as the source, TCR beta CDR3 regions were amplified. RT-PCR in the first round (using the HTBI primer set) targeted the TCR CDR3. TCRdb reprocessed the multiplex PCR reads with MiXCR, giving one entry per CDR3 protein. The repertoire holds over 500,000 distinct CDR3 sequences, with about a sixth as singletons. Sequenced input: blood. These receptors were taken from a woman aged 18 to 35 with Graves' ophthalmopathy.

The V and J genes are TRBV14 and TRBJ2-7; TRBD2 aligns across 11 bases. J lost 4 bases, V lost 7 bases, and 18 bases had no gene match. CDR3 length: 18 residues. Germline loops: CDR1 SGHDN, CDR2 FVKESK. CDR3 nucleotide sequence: TGTGCCAGCAAATGCCCACCTGGACTAGCGGGCCCCTTTTACGAGCAGTACTTC. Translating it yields CASKCPPGLAGPFYEQYF.

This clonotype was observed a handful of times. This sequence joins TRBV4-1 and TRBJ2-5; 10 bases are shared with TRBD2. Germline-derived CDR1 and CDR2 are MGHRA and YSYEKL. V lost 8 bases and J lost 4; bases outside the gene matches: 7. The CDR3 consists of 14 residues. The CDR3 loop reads CASSGSGRRETQYF. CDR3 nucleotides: TGCGCCAGCTCGGGTAGCGGGAGGAGAGAGACCCAGTACTTC.

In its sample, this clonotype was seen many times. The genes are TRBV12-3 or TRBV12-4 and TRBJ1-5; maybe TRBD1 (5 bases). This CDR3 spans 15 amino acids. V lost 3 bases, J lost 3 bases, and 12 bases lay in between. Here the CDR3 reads CASSFRQLPNQPQHF. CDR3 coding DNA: TGTGCCAGCAGTTTTAGACAGCTACCCAATCAGCCCCAGCATTTT.

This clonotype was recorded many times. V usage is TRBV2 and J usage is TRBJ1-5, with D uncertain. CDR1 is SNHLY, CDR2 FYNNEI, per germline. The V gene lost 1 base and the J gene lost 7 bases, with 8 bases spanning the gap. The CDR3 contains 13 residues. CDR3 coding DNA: TGTGCCAGCAGTGAAGGGGGTAAACAGCCCCAGCATTTT. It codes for CASSEGGKQPQHF. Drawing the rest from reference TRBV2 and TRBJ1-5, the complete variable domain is EPEVTQTPSHQVTQMGQEVILRCVPISNHLYFYWYRQILGQKVEFLVSFYNNEISEKSEIFDDQFSVERPDGSNFTLKIRSTKLEDSAMYFCASSEGGKQPQHFGDGTRLSIL.

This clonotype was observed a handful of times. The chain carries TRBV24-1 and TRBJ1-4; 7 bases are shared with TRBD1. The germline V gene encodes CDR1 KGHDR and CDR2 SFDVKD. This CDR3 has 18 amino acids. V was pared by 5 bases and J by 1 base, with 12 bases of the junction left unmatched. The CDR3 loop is CATSGGRGTAETNEKLFF. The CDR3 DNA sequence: TGTGCCACCAGTGGAGGCCGAGGGACAGCAGAAACTAATGAAAAACTGTTTTTT.

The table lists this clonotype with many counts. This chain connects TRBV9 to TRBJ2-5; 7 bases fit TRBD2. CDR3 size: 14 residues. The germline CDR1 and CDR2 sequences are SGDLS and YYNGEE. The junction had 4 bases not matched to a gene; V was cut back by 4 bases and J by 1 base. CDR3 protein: CASSPSGGQETQYF. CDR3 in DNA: TGTGCCAGCAGCCCATCGGGGGGCCAAGAGACCCAGTACTTC.

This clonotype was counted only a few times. The CDR3 protein is CASSPRAAIEGLNEKLFF. For the CDR3, the DNA is TGTGCCAGCTCACCAAGGGCCGCAATCGAGGGGCTTAATGAAAAACTGTTTTTT. The genes are TRBV18 and TRBJ1-4; D might be TRBD1 (5 bases). This CDR3 has 18 residues. The V gene's germline CDR1 is KGHSH and CDR2 LQKENI. V lost 2 bases and J lost 4, with 20 bases in between.

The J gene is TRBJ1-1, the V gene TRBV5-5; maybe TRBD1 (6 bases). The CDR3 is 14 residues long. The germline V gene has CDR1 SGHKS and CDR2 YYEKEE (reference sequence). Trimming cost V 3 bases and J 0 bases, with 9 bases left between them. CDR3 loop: CASSWDILNTEAFF. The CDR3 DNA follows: TGTGCCAGCAGCTGGGACATATTGAACACTGAAGCTTTCTTT.

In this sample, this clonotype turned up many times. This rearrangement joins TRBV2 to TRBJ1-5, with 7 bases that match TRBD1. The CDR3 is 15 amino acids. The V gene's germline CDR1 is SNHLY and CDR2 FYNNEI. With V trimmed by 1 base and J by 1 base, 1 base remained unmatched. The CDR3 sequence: CASSEETGSNQPQHF. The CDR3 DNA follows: TGTGCCAGCAGTGAAGAGACAGGGAGCAATCAGCCCCAGCATTTT.

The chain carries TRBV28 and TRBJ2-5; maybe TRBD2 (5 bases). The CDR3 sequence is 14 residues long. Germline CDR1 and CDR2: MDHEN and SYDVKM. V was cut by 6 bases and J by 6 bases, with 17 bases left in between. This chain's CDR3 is CASSSEGSRKTQYF. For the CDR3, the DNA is TGTGCCAGCAGCTCCGAGGGCTCTCGTAAGACCCAGTACTTC.

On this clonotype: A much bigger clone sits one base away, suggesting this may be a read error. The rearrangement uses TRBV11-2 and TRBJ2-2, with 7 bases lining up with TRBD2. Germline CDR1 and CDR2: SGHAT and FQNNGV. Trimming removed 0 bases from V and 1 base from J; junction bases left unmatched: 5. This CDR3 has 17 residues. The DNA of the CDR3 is TGTGCCAGCAGCTTAGATCGCCAGCGGGGGAACACCGGGGAGCTGTTTTTT. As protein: CASSLDRQRGNTGELFF.

CDR3 in amino acids: CASSHPARSNEQFF. The DNA for the CDR3 is TGCGCCAGCAGCCACCCCGCCCGGAGCAATGAGCAGTTCTTC. This chain connects TRBV4-1 to TRBJ2-1; no definite D call. Germline lookup yields CDR1 MGHRA and CDR2 YSYEKL. This CDR3 has 14 residues. Trimming cost V 3 bases and J 6 bases, with 12 bases left between them.

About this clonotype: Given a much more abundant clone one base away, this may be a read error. The CDR3, as DNA: TGTGCCAGCAGCCCTTCGGGGTGGGGGTTCGGGGCTGAGCAGTTCTTC. Amino acids: CASSPSGWGFGAEQFF. V and J are TRBV7-3 and TRBJ2-1; D may be TRBD1 or TRBD2 (5 bases each). The CDR3 covers 16 residues. Per the germline V gene, CDR1 is SGHTA and CDR2 is FQGTGA. V shed 5 bases and J shed 9 bases, with 23 bases lying between them.

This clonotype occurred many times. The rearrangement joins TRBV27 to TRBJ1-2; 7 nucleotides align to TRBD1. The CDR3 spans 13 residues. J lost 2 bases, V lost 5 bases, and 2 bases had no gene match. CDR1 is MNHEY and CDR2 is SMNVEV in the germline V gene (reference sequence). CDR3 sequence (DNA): TGTGCCAGCAGTAGGGGGCGCAACTATGGCTACACCTTC. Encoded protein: CASSRGRNYGYTF.

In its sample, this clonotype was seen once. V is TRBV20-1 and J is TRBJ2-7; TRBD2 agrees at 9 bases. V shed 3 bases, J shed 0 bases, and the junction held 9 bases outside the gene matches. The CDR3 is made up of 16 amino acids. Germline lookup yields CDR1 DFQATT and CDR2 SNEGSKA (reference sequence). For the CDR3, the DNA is TGCAGTGCTAGGGGCGGAAGCGGGAGGAGCTCCTACGAGCAGTACTTC. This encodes CSARGGSGRSSYEQYF.

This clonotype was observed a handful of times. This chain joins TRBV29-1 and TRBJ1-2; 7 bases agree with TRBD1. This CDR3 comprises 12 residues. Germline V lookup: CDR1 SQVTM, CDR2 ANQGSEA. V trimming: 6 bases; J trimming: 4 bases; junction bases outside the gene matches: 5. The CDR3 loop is CSVDRDGYGYTF. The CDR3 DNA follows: TGCAGCGTCGACAGGGACGGCTATGGCTACACCTTC.

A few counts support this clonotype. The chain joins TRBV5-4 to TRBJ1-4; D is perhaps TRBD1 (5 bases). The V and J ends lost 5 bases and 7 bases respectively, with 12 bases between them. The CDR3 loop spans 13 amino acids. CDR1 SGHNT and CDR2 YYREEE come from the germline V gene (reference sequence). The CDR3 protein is CASSWDLGEKLFF. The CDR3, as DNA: TGTGCCAGCAGTTGGGACCTAGGTGAAAAACTGTTTTTT.

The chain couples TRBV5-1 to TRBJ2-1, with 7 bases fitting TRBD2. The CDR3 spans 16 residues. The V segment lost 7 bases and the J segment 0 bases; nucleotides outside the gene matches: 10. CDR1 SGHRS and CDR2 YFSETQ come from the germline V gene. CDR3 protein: CASGPMGGSSYNEQFF. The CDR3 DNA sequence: TGCGCCAGCGGCCCAATGGGCGGGAGCTCCTACAATGAGCAGTTCTTC.

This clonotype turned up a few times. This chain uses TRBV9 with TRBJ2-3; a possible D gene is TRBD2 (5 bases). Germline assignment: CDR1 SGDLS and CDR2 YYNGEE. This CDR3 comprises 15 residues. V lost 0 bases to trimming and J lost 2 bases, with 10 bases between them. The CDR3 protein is CASSVDGGHTDTQYF. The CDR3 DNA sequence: TGTGCCAGCAGCGTAGATGGAGGCCACACAGATACGCAGTATTTT.

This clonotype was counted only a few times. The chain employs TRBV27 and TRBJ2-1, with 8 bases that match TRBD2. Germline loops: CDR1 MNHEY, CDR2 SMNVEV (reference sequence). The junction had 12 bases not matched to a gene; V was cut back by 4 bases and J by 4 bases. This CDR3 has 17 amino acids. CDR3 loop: CASSSEVAGGLYNEQFF. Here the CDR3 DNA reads TGTGCCAGCAGTTCAGAGGTGGCGGGGGGCCTTTACAATGAGCAGTTCTTC.

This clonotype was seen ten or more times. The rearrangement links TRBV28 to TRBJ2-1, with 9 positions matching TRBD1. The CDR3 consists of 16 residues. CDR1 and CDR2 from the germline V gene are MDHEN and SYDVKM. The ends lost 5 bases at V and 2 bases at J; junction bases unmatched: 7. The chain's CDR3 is CASSPLDRGTYNEQFF. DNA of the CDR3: TGTGCCAGCAGTCCCCTGGACAGGGGTACCTACAATGAGCAGTTCTTC.

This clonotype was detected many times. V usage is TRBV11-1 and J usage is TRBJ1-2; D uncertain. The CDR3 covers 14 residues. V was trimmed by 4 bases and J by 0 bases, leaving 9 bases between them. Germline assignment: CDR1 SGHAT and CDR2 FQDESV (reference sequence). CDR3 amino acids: CASSSTHTNYGYTF. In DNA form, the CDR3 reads TGTGCCAGCAGCTCCACTCATACTAACTATGGCTACACCTTC.

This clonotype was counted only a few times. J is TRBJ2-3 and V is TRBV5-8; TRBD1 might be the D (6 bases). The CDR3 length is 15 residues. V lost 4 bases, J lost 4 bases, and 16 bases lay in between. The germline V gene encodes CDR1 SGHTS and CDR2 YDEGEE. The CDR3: CASSNPGHSPDTQYF. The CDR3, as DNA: TGTGCCAGCAGCAACCCGGGACATAGCCCAGATACGCAGTATTTT. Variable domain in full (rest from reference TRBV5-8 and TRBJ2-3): EAGVTQSPTHLIKTRGQQATLRCSPISGHTSVYWYQQALGLGLQFLLWYDEGEERNRGNFPPRFSGRQFPNYSSELNVNALELEDSALYLCASSNPGHSPDTQYFGPGTRLTVL.

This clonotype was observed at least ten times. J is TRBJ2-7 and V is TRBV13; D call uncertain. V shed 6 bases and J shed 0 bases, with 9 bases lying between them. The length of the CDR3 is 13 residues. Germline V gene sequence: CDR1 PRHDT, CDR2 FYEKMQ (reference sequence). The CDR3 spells CASRTPSSYEQYF. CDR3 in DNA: TGTGCCAGCAGGACCCCGTCCTCCTACGAGCAGTACTTC. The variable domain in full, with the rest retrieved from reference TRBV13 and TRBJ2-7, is AAGVIQSPRHLIKEKRETATLKCYPIPRHDTVYWYQQGPGQDPQFLISFYEKMQSDKGSIPDRFSAQQFSDYHSELNMSSLELGDSALYFCASRTPSSYEQYFGPGTRLTVT.

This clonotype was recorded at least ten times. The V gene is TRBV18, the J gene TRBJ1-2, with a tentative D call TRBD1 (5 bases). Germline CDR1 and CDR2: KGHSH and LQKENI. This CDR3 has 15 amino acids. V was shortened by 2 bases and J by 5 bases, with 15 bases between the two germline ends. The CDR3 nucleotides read TGTGCCAGCTCACCAAAGGCCAGGGAGGAGTATGGCTACACCTTC. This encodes CASSPKAREEYGYTF. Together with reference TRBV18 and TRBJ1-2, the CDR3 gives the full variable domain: NAGVMQNPRHLVRRRGQEARLRCSPMKGHSHVYWYRQLPEEGLKFMVYLQKENIIDESGMPKERFSAEFPKEGPSILRIQQVVRGDSAAYFCASSPKAREEYGYTFGSGTRLTVV.